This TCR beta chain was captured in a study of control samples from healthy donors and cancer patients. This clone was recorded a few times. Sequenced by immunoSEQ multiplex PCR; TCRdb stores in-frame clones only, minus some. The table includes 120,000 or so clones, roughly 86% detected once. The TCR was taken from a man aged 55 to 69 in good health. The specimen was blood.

This CDR3 reads CASSSGAGYGYTF. DNA of the CDR3: TGTGCCAGCAGCTCGGGTGCAGGGTATGGCTACACCTTC. V usage is TRBV7-2 and J usage is TRBJ1-2, with TRBD1 as a possible D gene (5 bases). Germline V gene sequence: CDR1 SGHTA, CDR2 FQGNSA. The length of the CDR3 is 13 residues. Trimming shortened V by 4 bases and J by 5 bases, and 11 bases separated the two germline ends.